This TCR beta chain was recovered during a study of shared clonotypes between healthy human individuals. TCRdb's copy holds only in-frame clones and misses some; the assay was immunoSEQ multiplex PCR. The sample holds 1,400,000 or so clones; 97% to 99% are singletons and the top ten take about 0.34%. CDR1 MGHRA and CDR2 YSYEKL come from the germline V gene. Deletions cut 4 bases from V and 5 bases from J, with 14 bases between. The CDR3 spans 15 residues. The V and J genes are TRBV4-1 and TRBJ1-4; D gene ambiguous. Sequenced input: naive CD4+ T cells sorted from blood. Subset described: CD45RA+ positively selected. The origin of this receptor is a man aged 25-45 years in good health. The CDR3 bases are TGCGCCAGCAGCCTACCCTGGACGGGAAATGAAAAACTGTTTTTT. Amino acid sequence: CASSLPWTGNEKLFF.